Following are 22 T cell receptor beta chains from one sample sequenced in a study of shared clonotypes between healthy human individuals (dated by TCRdb to the early 2020s). The library was produced with the immunoSEQ multiplex PCR assay. Here the immuneACCESS table is served through TCRdb, limited to in-frame sequences with V and J called. Missing clones are a known gap in these copies; in checked studies unresolved V genes cover under half, and the rest lacks a known reason. The sample records 2 million or so clones, roughly 95% of which are singletons. 1.1% of the sample rests with the top ten. CD8 naive samples were CD45RO-negative cells positively selected for CCR7, giving a CD45RA+CCR7+ population that excluded TemRA cells. The sample consisted of naive CD8+ T cells sorted from blood. Read against the paper, the sample's cell subset or site label means: CD45RA+CCR7+. The source is a man in his late teens or twenties in good health.

The chain joins TRBV9 to TRBJ2-7; D not resolved. The length of the CDR3 is 13 residues. Germline CDR1 is SGDLS and CDR2 is YYNGEE. V lost 3 bases and J lost 3, with 10 bases in between. The chain's CDR3 is CASSDGRNYEQYF. Written as DNA, the CDR3 is TGTGCCAGCAGCGACGGACGAAACTACGAGCAGTACTTC.

This clone has just one count. This rearrangement joins TRBV18 to TRBJ2-5; 9 bases map to TRBD1. The J call is uncertain, as TRBJ2-7 better fits the DNA end. The germline V gene has CDR1 KGHSH and CDR2 LQKENI. The CDR3 is 14 residues long. The CDR3 DNA is TGTGCCAGCTCACCGGGACAGGGACACAGCGAGCAGTACTTC. Amino acids: CASSPGQGHSEQYF.

Note on this clone: The sample contains more than one DNA sequence encoding this CDR3. The chain employs TRBV5-4 and TRBJ2-7, with D perhaps TRBD1 (6 bases). Germline CDR1 is SGHNT and CDR2 is YYREEE (reference sequence). The CDR3 consists of 15 residues. V was clipped by 0 bases and J by 2 bases, with 12 bases between them. DNA of the CDR3: TGTGCCAGCAGCTTGGGTACAGGGATTGCCTACGAGCAGTACTTC. Translated, it gives CASSLGTGIAYEQYF.

The rearrangement uses TRBV13 and TRBJ2-1, with D uncertain. Germline-derived CDR1 and CDR2 are PRHDT and FYEKMQ (reference sequence). The CDR3 length is 13 residues. Trimming removed 5 bases at V and 9 bases at J, with 14 bases between. The CDR3 coding sequence is TGTGCCAGCAGCCTCACCCTGGGTGGTGAGCAGTTCTTC. This sequence encodes CASSLTLGGEQFF.

V gene TRBV9 combines with J gene TRBJ1-2; D uncertain. Trimming removed 3 bases from V and 8 bases from J, with 11 bases in between. CDR1 and CDR2 (germline): SGDLS, YYNGEE. This CDR3 spans 12 amino acids. The CDR3: CASSGTFMGYTF. In nucleotides, the CDR3 is TGTGCCAGCAGCGGGACTTTTATGGGCTACACCTTC.

The CDR3 loop reads CSADVDSNTEAFF. The CDR3, as DNA: TGCAGCGCCGACGTTGACAGCAACACTGAAGCTTTCTTT. J is TRBJ1-1 and V is TRBV29-1, with D possibly matching TRBD1 (5 bases). V was shortened by 7 bases and J by 2 bases, with 14 bases between the two germline ends. CDR1 is SQVTM and CDR2 is ANQGSEA in the germline V gene. The CDR3 loop spans 13 amino acids.

In its sample, this clone was seen many times. The chain recombines TRBV30 with TRBJ1-5; no clear D gene. With 5 bases removed from V and 0 bases from J, the gap between germline ends came to 5 bases. The CDR3 has 12 residues. The germline gives CDR1 GTSNPN, CDR2 SVGIG (reference sequence). This CDR3 reads CAWGYSNQPQHF. The CDR3, as DNA: TGTGCCTGGGGTTATAGCAATCAGCCCCAGCATTTT.

This clone showed up just a few times. V gene TRBV6-6 combines with J gene TRBJ1-3; D remains unclear. Germline loops: CDR1 MNHNY, CDR2 SVGAGI (reference sequence). The CDR3 loop spans 11 amino acids. The V end lost 5 bases, the J end lost 7 bases, and 6 bases lay between the germline ends. The DNA of the CDR3 is TGTGCCAGCAGTAATGGGAACACCATATATTTT. As protein: CASSNGNTIYF.

J is TRBJ2-7 and V is TRBV2, with 7 bases identical to TRBD2. The J segment lost 3 bases and the V segment lost 7 bases, leaving 9 bases of the junction unmatched. The CDR3 contains 14 residues. CDR1 and CDR2 from the germline V gene are SNHLY and FYNNEI. The CDR3 nucleotides read TGTGCCAGCACAGTGCGGGAGCTGGACTACGAGCAGTACTTC. It yields the protein CASTVRELDYEQYF.

The chain employs TRBV27 and TRBJ2-7, with 10 bases identical to TRBD2. Trimming removed 8 bases from V and 6 bases from J; junction bases left unmatched: 10. CDR1 is MNHEY, CDR2 SMNVEV, per germline (reference sequence). The CDR3 length is 14 residues. CDR3 region: CASAVAGGYGEQYF. DNA of the CDR3: TGTGCCAGCGCCGTAGCGGGGGGTTATGGCGAGCAGTACTTC.

This chain joins TRBV7-3 and TRBJ1-4; D not certain. The CDR3 consists of 15 residues. The germline CDR1 and CDR2 sequences are SGHTA and FQGTGA. V was cut by 5 bases and J by 8 bases, with 18 bases left in between. The CDR3 region is CASSTPAGIGEKLFF. The CDR3 coding sequence is TGTGCCAGCAGCACGCCCGCGGGGATAGGAGAAAAACTGTTTTTT.

This chain uses TRBV9 with TRBJ1-2, with a tentative D call TRBD1 (6 bases). Germline V CDR1 and CDR2: SGDLS, YYNGEE. This CDR3 spans 16 amino acids. The germline V and J ends were trimmed by 0 bases and 0 bases, with 12 bases remaining between them. The CDR3 protein is CASSVDRDTANYGYTF. CDR3 DNA sequence: TGTGCCAGCAGCGTAGACCGGGACACAGCTAACTATGGCTACACCTTC.

The V and J genes are TRBV7-9 and TRBJ1-5; TRBD1 agrees at 8 bases. The CDR3 extends over 17 amino acids. With 5 bases clipped from V and 6 bases from J, the junction kept 15 bases outside the gene matches. CDR1 is SEHNR, CDR2 FQNEAQ, per germline (reference sequence). In DNA, the CDR3 is TGTGCCAGCAGCGGGGAGGCAGGGGGCGCATCGGGTCAGCCCCAGCATTTT. It translates to CASSGEAGGASGQPQHF. The variable domain in full, with the rest retrieved from reference TRBV7-9 and TRBJ1-5, is DTGVSQNPRHKITKRGQNVTFRCDPISEHNRLYWYRQTLGQGPEFLTYFQNEAQLEKSRLLSDRFSAERPKGSFSTLEIQRTEQGDSAMYLCASSGEAGGASGQPQHFGDGTRLSIL.

The chain combines TRBV5-4 with TRBJ2-3; 12 bases align to TRBD2. CDR1 and CDR2 from the germline V gene are SGHNT and YYREEE (reference sequence). This CDR3 contains 15 residues. V was pared by 3 bases and J by 4 bases, with 3 bases of the junction left unmatched. The chain's CDR3 is CASSSWTSGADTQYF. CDR3 nucleotides: TGTGCCAGCAGCTCCTGGACTAGCGGGGCAGATACGCAGTATTTT.

V usage is TRBV30 and J usage is TRBJ1-2; TRBD1 is a possible D gene (6 bases). Germline loops: CDR1 GTSNPN, CDR2 SVGIG (reference sequence). V gave up 1 base and J gave up 8 bases, with 11 bases separating them. The CDR3 consists of 12 residues. CDR3 loop: CAWSEQGEGYTF. The CDR3 DNA follows: TGTGCCTGGAGTGAACAGGGCGAAGGCTACACCTTC.

The genes are TRBV6-5 and TRBJ1-1; D is undetermined. Trimming left V 4 bases short and J 3 bases short, with 9 bases between. This CDR3 is built from 13 residues. The germline V gene has CDR1 MNHEY and CDR2 SVGAGI. Written as DNA, the CDR3 is TGTGCCAGCAGTTGGTCGATGGACACTGAAGCTTTCTTT. Residues: CASSWSMDTEAFF.

The rearrangement links TRBV27 to TRBJ1-5, with D unresolved. The CDR3 is 15 residues long. With 3 bases removed from V and 2 bases from J, the gap between germline ends came to 11 bases. Germline V gives CDR1 MNHEY, CDR2 SMNVEV (reference sequence). The CDR3 loop reads CASSFEWGGNQPQHF. CDR3 DNA: TGTGCCAGCAGTTTTGAATGGGGTGGCAATCAGCCCCAGCATTTT.

The chain is built from TRBV30 and TRBJ2-7, with D unresolved. In germline, CDR1 is GTSNPN, CDR2 SVGIG (reference sequence). The CDR3 consists of 15 residues. Between the trimmed V and J ends, which lost 0 bases and 0 bases, there was a span of 12 bases. The CDR3 here is CAWSVGGTASYEQYF. The CDR3 bases are TGTGCCTGGAGTGTGGGCGGAACAGCCTCCTACGAGCAGTACTTC.

This clone was observed a single time. The J gene is TRBJ1-2, the V gene TRBV11-2; D gene uncertain. Trimming removed 5 bases from V and 4 bases from J, with 5 bases in between. The CDR3 length is 11 residues. The germline V gene encodes CDR1 SGHAT and CDR2 FQNNGV. This CDR3 reads CASSNSYGYTF. CDR3 DNA sequence: TGTGCCAGCAGCAACAGCTATGGCTACACCTTC.

As regards this clone: Other nucleotide sequences in the sample specify the same CDR3. This rearrangement joins TRBV10-2 to TRBJ2-7; TRBD2 aligns across 8 bases. This CDR3 spans 14 amino acids. V lost 2 bases and J lost 3; bases outside the gene matches: 3. From germline, CDR1 is WSHSY and CDR2 SAAADI. DNA for the CDR3: TGCGCCAGCAGTGAGGGTCTAGCGGGCTACGAGCAGTACTTC. It codes for CASSEGLAGYEQYF.

The chain joins TRBV18 to TRBJ1-1, with 10 bases identical to TRBD1. V lost 2 bases and J lost 4; bases outside the gene matches: 4. In germline, CDR1 is KGHSH, CDR2 LQKENI. The CDR3 is 15 amino acids. CDR3 loop: CASSPSRDRGTEAFF. The DNA for the CDR3 is TGTGCCAGCTCACCATCCCGGGACAGGGGCACTGAAGCTTTCTTT.

The chain carries TRBV6-6 and TRBJ1-2, with TRBD1 as a possible D gene (5 bases). Germline CDR1 and CDR2: MNHNY and SVGAGI (reference sequence). V was clipped by 5 bases and J by 2 bases, with 18 bases between them. CDR3 size: 16 residues. In DNA form, the CDR3 reads TGTGCCAGCAGTGGGACGGAGATGACAGCGAACTATGGCTACACCTTC. It specifies CASSGTEMTANYGYTF.